What follows is one T cell receptor beta chain and its context. Its antigen target is currently unknown. The record has no base qualities; no much larger clone is one base away. This sample is part of a study of cytomegalovirus exposure and HLA in healthy donors (dated by TCRdb to the late 2010s). Concerning the study at large: An earlier analysis of roughly 610 of the donors reported about 280 Gb of sequence data and 90 million to 120 million unique TCR beta sequences obtained from approximately 180 million T cells. Around 320 gigabases of sequencing data and tens of millions of unique TCR sequences were included in an early release covering roughly 600 HLA-typed donors. Of the 300 to 500 genotyped donors, 80% to 90% were placed in the genetic ancestry cluster associated with self-reported Caucasian donors. The study was designed to test whether signatures of past pathogen exposure could be identified by cataloging public T cell receptors. The study profiled the T cell repertoires of some 610 subjects by immunosequencing and related them to cytomegalovirus serostatus. A separate validation cohort of 100 to 150 different subjects was used in addition to the roughly 640-subject first cohort. High-throughput TCR immunosequencing, statistical association of individual TCRs with disease status, and machine learning were combined to predict cytomegalovirus infection status. In a later analysis, previously published TCR beta repertoires from hundreds of donors were re-analyzed and high-resolution HLA genotyping was added so that TCR occurrence patterns could be studied. Rather than drawing on any new phenotypic data, the later analysis identified candidate immune exposures from TCR beta sequences and the way those sequences occurred across donors. An earlier analysis of 450 to 750 of the donors used high-throughput TCR beta sequencing to judge whether each TCR beta V gene segment behaved as functional or pseudogenic. Donor age, sex, ethnicity and CMV serostatus were compiled together with the repertoire data. Genome-wide SNP genotypes for about 65% of the 666 donors were used in a later genetic analysis, which treated that subset as a discovery cohort. Every repertoire in the discovery cohort had been generated on one and the same sequencing platform. Both class I and class II loci were covered by HLA typing, at four-digit resolution. Typing coverage differed by locus: A, B, C, DRB1 and DQB1 were typed in about 629-640 donors, DQA1 in about 500, DPA1 in some 570, and DPB1 in around 490. Roughly 5 DR-DQ haplotypes were handled as single units for association and clustering, since linkage in the cohort was strong. Across some 400 genotyped donors of the cohort, an average of about 200,000 unique TCR beta nucleotide sequences per donor were sequenced, and around 19% of those sequences were non-productive. The investigation overall reported the following: The cohort was sequenced for TCR beta chains only, and without alpha or paired-chain data the features that could be detected were limited. A later analysis found that most CMV-associated TCR beta chains appeared HLA-restricted, with HLA associations seemingly driven largely by CMV exposure. Because counts were too low, about 15 rarely observed V segments, including chromosome 9 orphons, were left out of the earlier analysis of roughly 600 of the donors. In a later analysis, TCR association rates were found to vary across HLA loci, with the most associated TCRs seen for DRB1 alleles and the fewest for HLA-C alleles. Some IMGT-functional V segments, including TRBV6-2 and TRBV6-3, could not be distinguished by the 87-base-pair reads and were therefore excluded. Correlated functional status among segregating V segments might be attributable to linkage disequilibrium, but an unknown experimental factor could not be ruled out. Immune exposure information for the cohort was limited to CMV serostatus. A further reported finding was that TCR beta sequences accurately predicted the HLA-A and HLA-B alleles for most subjects in the first cohort. Compared with the roughly 700-donor mean, donors in an Asian-associated ancestry cluster had fewer N-insertions in productive TCRs, according to a later genetic analysis. Most TCR sequences were seen in very few donors, while some public TCRs were found in many individuals. Several of the top co-occurrence clusters appeared to be linked to parvovirus B19, influenza, CMV and Epstein-Barr virus, according to a later analysis. In vitro tests confirmed that three of the cytomegalovirus-associated TCR beta chains recognize cytomegalovirus antigens. Roughly uniform sequencing depth across donors was assumed in presence/absence analyses, although this assumption may not hold. The study gave a list of some 150 TCR beta chains associated with cytomegalovirus. Cytomegalovirus status was reported to be diagnosed by the classifier with high specificity and sensitivity in both the original and validation cohorts. A later genetic analysis associated a missense DCLRE1C variant with V-gene and J-gene trimming of TCR beta chains, and an independent cohort replicated the association. Because HLA typing was missing for some donors at each locus, association tests included only the typed subset. In a later analysis, HLA-associated TCR beta chains showed more clonal expansion and lower generation probabilities than non-associated chains that were equally common. The authors suggested that the approach could potentially be extended to other disease states and immunological phenotypes. A group of highly shared sequence variants was considered likely to be a technical artifact of the sequencing pipeline. At a false discovery rate of 0.05, a later analysis linked approximately 18,000 TCR beta sequences to specific HLA alleles. Strong co-occurrence of HLA alleles, especially DR and DQ, made assigning TCR associations to individual alleles difficult. In an earlier analysis of roughly 500 of the donors, most TCR beta V segments appeared in productive rearrangements about 87% or about 30% of the time, broadly matching IMGT annotations.

Per the germline V gene, SGDLS is the CDR1 and YYNGEE is the CDR2. The junction carries 14 bases between V and J, which are trimmed by 2 bases and 6 bases respectively. The CDR3 runs 15 residues from the cysteine to the phenylalanine. Of all the DNA, just the CDR3 is kept, 45 bases in frame from base 1. The cohort consisted of approximately 670 healthy bone marrow donors. At the time of sampling, every cohort member was nominally healthy, though immune exposures that went unrecorded were likely present. The donor tested CMV seronegative and was one of the 352 seronegative cohort members. A peripheral blood sample was collected from each donor, and TCR beta sequencing was performed on peripheral blood mononuclear cells. The Qiagen DNeasy Blood Extraction Kit was used to extract genomic DNA from the blood cell samples. Receptor amplification or capture employed the immunoSEQ multiplex PCR assay. The multiplex PCR relied on a mix of 60 forward primers for TCR Vbeta segments and 13 reverse primers for TCR Jbeta segments. The CDR3 region of rearranged TCR beta genes was amplified from genomic DNA by a multiplex PCR assay. The Illumina HiSeq System was used to sequence the amplified TCR beta libraries as 87-base-pair reads. Per the source publication's procedure: A later analysis counted some 74 million unique TCR beta chains across the 690 or so repertoires, and some 11 million of these chains were shared by at least two donors. To remove PCR and sequencing errors, raw reads were error-corrected and collapsed into unique sequences using a nearest-neighbor algorithm that merged closely related sequences. Alignment of CDR3 sequences to IMGT reference sequences was used to assign V, D and J gene segments. For a sequence to be retained, a match of at least six nucleotides to both a V gene segment and a J gene segment was required. Rearrangements were classified as productive when the CDR3 lacked stop codons and remained in frame with V and J, and all other rearrangements were classified as non-productive. CDR3 was defined according to IMGT convention as the region running from the second conserved V-encoded cysteine to the conserved J-encoded phenylalanine. Sequences without an unambiguous match to a single V gene segment were excluded from the earlier analysis of about 600 of the donors. In an earlier analysis of 587 of the donors, a V segment was called functional when productive rearrangements were above 56.7%, and segregating when the standard deviation between donors exceeded 5%. A statistical classification framework was built to diagnose cytomegalovirus status from the catalog of TCR beta chain sequences. A later analysis assigned V and J genes by comparing TCR nucleotide sequences with IMGT/GENE-DB human TR gene sequences. In a later analysis, CDR3 sequences and most-parsimonious VDJ recombination scenarios were assigned using the TCRdist pipeline. In a later analysis, each TCR beta chain was defined by its CDR3 amino acid sequence together with its V-gene family, and reads lacking a unique V-gene family were excluded. To address suspected cross-contamination and a sequencing artifact, a later analysis removed some 620 highly shared, low-generation-probability nucleotide sequences. For each public chain, a later analysis derived a clonal expansion index from normalized ranks of inferred template counts within each repertoire. Generation probabilities in a later analysis came from a VDJ recombination model fitted to out-of-frame rearrangements, and those results were checked against IGoR. A later analysis scored TCR-TCR, TCR-HLA and TCR-CMV co-occurrence with hypergeometric tests, applying a repertoire-size bias correction to TCR pairs. To estimate false discovery rates, a later analysis permuted the HLA or CMV assignments 20 times. In a later analysis, co-occurring TCRs were grouped using DBSCAN, with TCRdist sequence similarity added in when clustering inside HLA-allele-positive subsets. For co-occurrence clustering, repertoires with fewer than 30,000 or more than 120,000 public chains were excluded, along with about five repertoires with anomalous nucleotide sharing. Here the immuneACCESS table is served through TCRdb, limited to in-frame sequences with V and J called. Missing clones are a known gap in these copies; in checked studies unresolved V genes cover under half, and the rest lacks a known reason. That table furnishes V, J and clone size, whereas the DNA furnished D and trimming. This sample has about 190,000 clones in its table, and about four fifths of those were observed once. The ten largest clones capture about 0.25% of the sample.

Recombination linked TRBV9 to TRBJ2-2; TRBD2 is perhaps the D gene, given 5 matching bases. The sequence was obtained from a boy younger than 18 in good health and CMV-seronegative. The specimen sequenced was PBMCs. The CDR3 protein is CASSVKDFGSGELFF. The DNA is TGTGCCAGCAGCGTTAAGGACTTCGGGTCCGGGGAGCTGTTTTTT. The CDR3 plus the reference TRBV9 and TRBJ2-2 genes for the other parts give the full variable domain: DSGVTQTPKHLITATGQRVTLRCSPRSGDLSVYWYQQSLDQGLQFLIQYYNGEERAKGNILERFSAQQFPDLHSELNLSSLELGDSALYFCASSVKDFGSGELFFGEGSRLTVL.